This entry concerns a single TCR beta chain. Its antigen is still unknown. The V and J ends lost 6 bases and 0 bases, in that order; junction bases with no gene match: 1. Looked up from germline, CDR1 is LNHDA and CDR2 is SQIVND (reference sequence). The CDR3 length is 13 residues. The primer mix had 60 Vbeta and 13 Jbeta primers. Assay: immunoSEQ multiplex PCR; the TCRdb copy retains only in-frame clones and omits some. This table has roughly 190,000 clones, around 85% appearing once. This sample is part of a study of cytomegalovirus exposure and HLA in healthy donors. Notes on the study in general: In the analysis, some V segments, TRBV6-2 and TRBV6-3 included, were excluded as indistinguishable. In an earlier analysis, productive rearrangement rates for most beta V segments clustered near 87% or 30%. Immune exposure was documented only through CMV serostatus. TCR beta chain V- and J-gene trimming was linked, in a later analysis, to a missense variant in DCLRE1C.

Sequencing was performed on PBMCs. The TCR comes from a man between 45 and 60 years old in good health and CMV-seronegative. The V and J genes are TRBV19 and TRBJ1-1; TRBD1 matches 7 bases. CDR3 in DNA: TGTGCCAGTAGGACAGGGATGAACACTGAAGCTTTCTTT. Translated, it gives CASRTGMNTEAFF.